Below, 20 T cell receptor beta chains from the same sample are listed, as sequenced in a study of cytomegalovirus exposure and HLA in healthy donors. It was with 60 Vbeta and 13 Jbeta primers that the PCR ran. Sequencing used immunoSEQ multiplex PCR; TCRdb keeps in-frame clones, though not all of them. Of 90,000 or so clones listed, 82% are singletons. Sequencing used PBMCs. The receptors shown here come from a man younger than 45 in good health and CMV-seropositive.

The V and J genes are TRBV19 and TRBJ2-2; a weak D match, TRBD2 (6 bases). Trimming removed 3 bases from V and 5 bases from J, with 19 bases in between. In germline, CDR1 is LNHDA, CDR2 SQIVND (reference sequence). The CDR3 runs to 17 residues. The chain's CDR3 is CASSIRHSPAGTGELFF. The DNA for the CDR3 is TGTGCCAGTAGTATTCGACACAGCCCTGCGGGGACCGGGGAGCTGTTTTTT.

The chain uses TRBV9 and TRBJ2-2, with 9 bases matching TRBD2. CDR1 is SGDLS and CDR2 is YYNGEE in the germline V gene. The junction had 6 bases not matched to a gene; V was cut back by 4 bases and J by 5 bases. The CDR3 is 15 amino acids. The CDR3, as DNA: TGTGCCAGCAGCCCCCGACTAGCGGCAACCGGGGAGCTGTTTTTT. Encoded protein: CASSPRLAATGELFF.

The CDR3 bases are TGCGCCAGCAGCTCCAGCTCCTACGAGCAGTACTTC. Amino acids: CASSSSSYEQYF. The genes are TRBV5-1 and TRBJ2-7, with D hard to call. The CDR3 sequence is 12 residues long. Trimming removed 3 bases from V and 0 bases from J, with 4 bases in between. Germline V gives CDR1 SGHRS, CDR2 YFSETQ.

This clone was seen a few times. The chain recombines TRBV7-2 with TRBJ1-4; no firm D call. Germline V gene lookup returns CDR1 SGHTA and CDR2 FQGNSA. The CDR3 length is 13 residues. V shed 1 base and J shed 5 bases, with 5 bases lying between them. CDR3 sequence (DNA): TGTGCCAGCAGCTTAGGGCGGAATGAAAAACTGTTTTTT. It is translated as CASSLGRNEKLFF.

The chain has TRBV7-2 and TRBJ1-1; D not resolved. Trimming stripped 5 bases from V and 3 bases from J, with 10 bases between. This CDR3 comprises 13 residues. The germline gives CDR1 SGHTA, CDR2 FQGNSA. The CDR3 DNA follows: TGTGCCAGCAGCCGCCCGGGAGACACTGAAGCTTTCTTT. It yields the protein CASSRPGDTEAFF. The entire variable domain, with the rest obtained from reference TRBV7-2 and TRBJ1-1, is as follows: GAGVSQSPSNKVTEKGKDVELRCDPISGHTALYWYRQSLGQGLEFLIYFQGNSAPDKSGLPSDRFSAERTGGSVSTLTIQRTQQEDSAVYLCASSRPGDTEAFFGQGTRLTVV.

This chain uses TRBV29-1 with TRBJ2-5, with a possible D match to TRBD1 (6 bases). The end of the DNA fits TRBJ2-7 better, so the J call may be wrong. The CDR3 runs 15 residues. From germline, CDR1 is SQVTM and CDR2 ANQGSEA. CDR3: CSVVGAAEAPYEQYF. The CDR3 coding sequence is TGCAGCGTTGTGGGGGCAGCGGAGGCCCCCTACGAGCAGTACTTC.

The J gene is TRBJ1-1, the V gene TRBV2; D ambiguous. CDR1 and CDR2 from the germline V gene are SNHLY and FYNNEI. Between the trimmed V and J ends, which lost 5 bases and 0 bases, there was a span of 16 bases. This CDR3 contains 16 residues. This CDR3 is CASSNQPGGMNTEAFF. The CDR3, as DNA: TGTGCCAGCAGTAACCAACCGGGAGGGATGAACACTGAAGCTTTCTTT.

The J gene is TRBJ1-4, the V gene TRBV6-1, with TRBD1 matching over 9 bases. The V gene's germline CDR1 is MNHNS and CDR2 SASEGT. This CDR3 has 16 residues. V lost 1 base to trimming and J lost 7 bases; unmatched junction nucleotides: 7. The CDR3 reads CASSEVRTGVGEKLFF. CDR3 in DNA: TGTGCCAGCAGTGAAGTCCGGACAGGGGTGGGTGAAAAACTGTTTTTT.

The chain carries TRBV11-2 and TRBJ2-7; 15 nucleotides agree with TRBD2. CDR3 length: 17 amino acids. V lost 4 bases, J lost 3 bases, and 7 bases stayed unmatched. Germline values: CDR1 SGHAT, CDR2 FQNNGV. CDR3 loop: CASSSEGLAGGYYEQYF. CDR3 in DNA: TGTGCCAGCAGCTCGGAAGGACTAGCGGGAGGGTACTACGAGCAGTACTTC.

The V call is TRBV5-5, the J call TRBJ2-1; 7 bases map to TRBD2. CDR1 and CDR2 from the germline V gene are SGHKS and YYEKEE (reference sequence). V was clipped by 4 bases and J by 1 base; unmatched bases: 5. This CDR3 region has 15 residues. In nucleotides, the CDR3 is TGTGCCAGCAGCCCCGGAGCGGGATCCTACAATGAGCAGTTCTTC. It codes for CASSPGAGSYNEQFF.

The chain is built from TRBV4-1 and TRBJ2-3; the D is unclear. CDR1 and CDR2 from the germline V gene are MGHRA and YSYEKL. This CDR3 is 13 amino acids long. Between the trimmed V and J ends, which lost 4 bases and 5 bases, there was a span of 10 bases. The CDR3 region is CASSPLDVDTQYF. CDR3 coding DNA: TGCGCCAGCAGCCCCCTAGATGTAGATACGCAGTATTTT.

The rearrangement uses TRBV6-5 and TRBJ1-1; 7 bases are shared with TRBD1. V lost 6 bases to trimming and J lost 1 base; unmatched junction nucleotides: 5. Germline values: CDR1 MNHEY, CDR2 SVGAGI. The CDR3 extends over 14 amino acids. The DNA for the CDR3 is TGTGCCAGCAGACCGACAGGGCGGAACACTGAAGCTTTCTTT. Amino acids: CASRPTGRNTEAFF.

The chain joins TRBV2 to TRBJ1-5; D is uncertain. The V end lost 0 bases, the J end lost 14 bases, and 8 bases lay between the germline ends. The germline V gene encodes CDR1 SNHLY and CDR2 FYNNEI. The CDR3 is 11 amino acids. The DNA of the CDR3 is TGTGCCAGCAGTGAAGCGACTGCAAAGCATTTT. It translates to CASSEATAKHF. The whole variable domain, remainder taken from reference TRBV2 and TRBJ1-5, is EPEVTQTPSHQVTQMGQEVILRCVPISNHLYFYWYRQILGQKVEFLVSFYNNEISEKSEIFDDQFSVERPDGSNFTLKIRSTKLEDSAMYFCASSEATAKHFGDGTRLSIL.

The chain employs TRBV28 and TRBJ1-3; TRBD1 matches at 8 bases. Germline CDR1 and CDR2: MDHEN and SYDVKM. This CDR3 region has 14 residues. V shed 4 bases, J shed 4 bases, and the junction held 3 bases outside the gene matches. CDR3 residues: CASSSTGAGNTIYF. The CDR3 nucleotides are TGTGCCAGCAGTTCGACAGGGGCCGGAAACACCATATATTTT.

The chain uses TRBV18 and TRBJ2-6, with 9 bases aligning to TRBD1. The CDR3 contains 17 residues. Unmatched junction bases numbered 3, after V lost 3 bases and J lost 0 bases. CDR1 KGHSH and CDR2 LQKENI come from the germline V gene. Here the CDR3 reads CASSPGQGNSGANVLTF. As DNA, the CDR3 is TGTGCCAGCTCACCGGGACAGGGAAACTCTGGGGCCAACGTCCTGACTTTC.

The chain carries TRBV6-5 and TRBJ2-1; 8 bases agree with TRBD1. CDR3 length equals 12 residues. After removal of 6 bases from V and 14 bases from J, the junction contained 9 bases not matched to a gene. Germline CDR1 MNHEY, CDR2 SVGAGI. In nucleotides, the CDR3 is TGTGCCAGCAGCTCCGGGACAGGAATTAAGTTCTTC. Translation gives CASSSGTGIKFF.

This clone was seen just once. The chain carries TRBV7-2 and TRBJ2-2, with 7 positions matching TRBD1. The CDR3 is made up of 15 amino acids. The V gene's germline CDR1 is SGHTA and CDR2 FQGNSA. V trimming: 5 bases; J trimming: 4 bases; junction bases outside the gene matches: 7. The CDR3 sequence: CASSTRTGLTGELFF. In DNA form, the CDR3 reads TGTGCCAGCAGCACCCGGACAGGACTCACCGGGGAGCTGTTTTTT.

The V and J genes are TRBV25-1 and TRBJ2-5; the match to TRBD1 covers 11 bases. V trimming: 4 bases; J trimming: 5 bases; junction bases outside the gene matches: 9. The CDR3 spans 16 residues. Germline values: CDR1 MGHDK, CDR2 SYGVNS. The DNA of the CDR3 is TGTGCCAGCAGTGCGTCCGGGACAGGGGGACTGGAGACCCAGTACTTC. Its protein product is CASSASGTGGLETQYF.

The V call is TRBV12-5, the J call TRBJ2-5, with D maybe TRBD1 (6 bases). V shed 1 base and J shed 3 bases, with 6 bases lying between them. This CDR3 contains 13 residues. CDR1 and CDR2 from the germline V gene are LGHNT and FRNRAP. CDR3 amino acids: CASGLAGEETQYF. The DNA for the CDR3 is TGTGCTAGTGGTTTGGCAGGGGAAGAGACCCAGTACTTC.

The rearrangement links TRBV19 to TRBJ2-7, with 16 bases fitting TRBD2. Germline V CDR1 and CDR2: LNHDA, SQIVND (reference sequence). CDR3 size: 18 residues. Germline trimming cut 1 base from V and 7 bases from J; bases unmatched to any gene: 10. The CDR3 nucleotides are TGTGCCAGTAGTATAGCCCCCGGGACTAGCGGGAGGGCCCAGGAGCAGTACTTC. This translates into CASSIAPGTSGRAQEQYF.